The TCR beta chain described here comes from a study of cytomegalovirus exposure and HLA in healthy donors. Study-wide points: The study flagged roughly 150 TCR beta chains as cytomegalovirus-associated. CMV serostatus stood as the only immune exposure information on hand.

PCR was performed using 60 Vbeta and 13 Jbeta primers. Original handling: Counted up in a later analysis, unique TCR beta chains came to roughly 80 million, with 9.5 million to 13 million shared. Assay used: immunoSEQ multiplex PCR; TCRdb lists only in-frame clones, some missing. V and J calls and clone size are copied from that table; D and trimming were computed from the DNA. The sample has 150,000 to 200,000 clones; about three quarters are singletons. In the case of this clone: Its antigen is currently unknown.

The V end lost 10 bases, the J end lost 2 bases, and 19 bases lay between the germline ends. CDR1 is MNHNS, CDR2 SASEGT, per germline. CDR3 length equals 15 residues. The clonotype was recovered from a woman aged 25 to 45 in good health and CMV-seronegative. The sequenced sample was PBMCs. The J gene is TRBJ2-3, the V gene TRBV6-1; tentatively, D is TRBD2 (6 bases). The DNA for the CDR3 is TGTGCCAACGCGGGACTCCGAGAGGACACAGATACGCAGTATTTT. Translating it yields CANAGLREDTDTQYF.